The clone carrying this T cell receptor (beta chain) appeared once. The target antigen is unknown. The data are from a study of blood T cells in healthy people across ages. Study-level points and caveats: Investigators viewed diversity estimates from one million T cells as underestimates, the study reported. What prevented conclusive comparison of naive and antigen-experienced cells was that PBMCs were unsorted. Measured against age, TCR beta diversity per million T cells decreased in a roughly linear manner.

Using a J-beta primer mix together with a sample-barcoded 5' primer, a second PCR was run for roughly 7 to 12 cycles. TCRdb reprocessed the 5' RACE reads via MiXCR and lists one record per CDR3 protein. The data contain 1.5 million to 2 million distinct CDR3 sequences, 28% of them singletons. A minimum of 7 million PBMCs was isolated per sample. The CDR3 length is 16 residues. Per the germline V gene, CDR1 is MNHEY and CDR2 is SVGEGT. Sequencing was done on a sample of blood. The chain employs TRBV6-2 or TRBV6-3 and TRBJ2-4, with a possible D match to TRBD1 (5 bases). The J call may be incorrect, as the DNA end agrees better with TRBJ2-7. The TCR comes from a woman aged 25 to 39 in good health. The CDR3 sequence is CAGSDTKQAKRYEQYF. The CDR3 nucleotides read TGTGCCGGCTCGGATACAAAACAGGCGAAACGATACGAGCAGTACTTC.